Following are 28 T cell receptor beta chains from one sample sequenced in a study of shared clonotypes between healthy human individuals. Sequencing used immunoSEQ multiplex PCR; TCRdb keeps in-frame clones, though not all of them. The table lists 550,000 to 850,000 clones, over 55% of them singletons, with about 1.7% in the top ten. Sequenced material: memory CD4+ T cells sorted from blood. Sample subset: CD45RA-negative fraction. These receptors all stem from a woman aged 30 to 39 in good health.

The DNA for the CDR3 is TGTGCCAGCAGGGGGGATGGCGGGAGTATGTACAATGAGCAGTTCTTC. It encodes CASRGDGGSMYNEQFF. The chain recombines TRBV2 with TRBJ2-1; 7 bases map to TRBD2. V lost 6 bases and J lost 4; bases outside the gene matches: 12. This CDR3 has 16 amino acids. The germline CDR1 and CDR2 sequences are SNHLY and FYNNEI.

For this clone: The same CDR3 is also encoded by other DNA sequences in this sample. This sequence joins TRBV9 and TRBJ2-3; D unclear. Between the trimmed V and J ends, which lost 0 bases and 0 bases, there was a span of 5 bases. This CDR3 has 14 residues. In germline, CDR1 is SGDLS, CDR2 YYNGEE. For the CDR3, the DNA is TGTGCCAGCAGCGTAGTACCTAGCACAGATACGCAGTATTTT. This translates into CASSVVPSTDTQYF.

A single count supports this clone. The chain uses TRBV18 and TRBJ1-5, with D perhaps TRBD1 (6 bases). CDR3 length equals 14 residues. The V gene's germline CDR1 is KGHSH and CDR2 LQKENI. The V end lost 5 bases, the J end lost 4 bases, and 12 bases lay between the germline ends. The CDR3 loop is CASSEDSDNQPQHF. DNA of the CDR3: TGTGCCAGCTCAGAGGACAGCGATAATCAGCCCCAGCATTTT.

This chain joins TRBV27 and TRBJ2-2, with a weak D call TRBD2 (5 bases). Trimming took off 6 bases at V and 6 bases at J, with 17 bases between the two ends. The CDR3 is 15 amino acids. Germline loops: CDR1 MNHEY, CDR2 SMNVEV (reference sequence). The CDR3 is CASSLTRLGAGELFF. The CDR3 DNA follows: TGTGCCAGCAGCCTAACGAGGTTGGGAGCCGGGGAGCTGTTTTTT.

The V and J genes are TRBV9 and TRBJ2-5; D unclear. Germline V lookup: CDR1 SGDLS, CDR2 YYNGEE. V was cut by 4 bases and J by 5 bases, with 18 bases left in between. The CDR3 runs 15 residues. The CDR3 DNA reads TGTGCCAGCAGCCCCCTTGGGCGAGCGCTGGAGACCCAGTACTTC. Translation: CASSPLGRALETQYF.

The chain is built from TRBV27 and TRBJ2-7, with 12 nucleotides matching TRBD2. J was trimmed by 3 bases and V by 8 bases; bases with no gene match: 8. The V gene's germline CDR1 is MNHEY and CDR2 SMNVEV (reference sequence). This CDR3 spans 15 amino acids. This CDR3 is CASRPRTSGNYEQYF. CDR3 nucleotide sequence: TGTGCCAGCCGCCCCCGGACTAGCGGGAACTACGAGCAGTACTTC.

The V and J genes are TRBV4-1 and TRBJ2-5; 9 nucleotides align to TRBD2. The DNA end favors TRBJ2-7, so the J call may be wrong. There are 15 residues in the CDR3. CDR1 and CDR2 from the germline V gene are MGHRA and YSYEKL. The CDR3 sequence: CASSQAGTSSYEQYF. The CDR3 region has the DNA TGCGCCAGCAGCCAAGCCGGGACTAGCTCATACGAGCAGTACTTC.

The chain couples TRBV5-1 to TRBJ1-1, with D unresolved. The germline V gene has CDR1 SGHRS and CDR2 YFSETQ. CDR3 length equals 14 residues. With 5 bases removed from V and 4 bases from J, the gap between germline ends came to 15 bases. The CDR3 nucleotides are TGCGCCAGCAGTGACGGATCTCAGTCCACTGAAGCTTTCTTT. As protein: CASSDGSQSTEAFF.

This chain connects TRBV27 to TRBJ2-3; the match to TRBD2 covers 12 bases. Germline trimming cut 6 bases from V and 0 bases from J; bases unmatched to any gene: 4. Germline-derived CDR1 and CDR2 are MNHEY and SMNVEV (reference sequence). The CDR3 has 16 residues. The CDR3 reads CASRGLAGTSTDTQYF. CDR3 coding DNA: TGTGCCAGCAGGGGACTAGCGGGTACTAGCACAGATACGCAGTATTTT.

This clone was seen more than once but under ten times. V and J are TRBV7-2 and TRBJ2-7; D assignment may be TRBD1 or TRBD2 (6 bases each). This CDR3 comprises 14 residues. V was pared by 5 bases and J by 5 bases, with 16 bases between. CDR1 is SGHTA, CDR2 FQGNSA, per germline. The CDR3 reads CASSRGQGWDEQYF. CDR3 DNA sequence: TGTGCCAGCAGCCGGGGGCAGGGGTGGGACGAGCAGTACTTC.

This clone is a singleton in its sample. The CDR3 DNA reads as TGTGCCAGCAGTGCTAGGACAGGGGGTGATAATGAGCAGTTCTTC. The encoded protein is CASSARTGGDNEQFF. The V gene is TRBV2, the J gene TRBJ2-1, with 10 bases identical to TRBD1. Trimming cost V 4 bases and J 7 bases; bases outside gene matches: 7. Germline assignment: CDR1 SNHLY and CDR2 FYNNEI. This CDR3 spans 15 amino acids.

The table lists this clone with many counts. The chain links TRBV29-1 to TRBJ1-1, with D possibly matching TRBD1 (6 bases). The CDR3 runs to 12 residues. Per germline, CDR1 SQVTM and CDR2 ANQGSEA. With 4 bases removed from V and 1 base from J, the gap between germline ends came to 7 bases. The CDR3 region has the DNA TGCAGCGTTGCACAGGGGAACACTGAAGCTTTCTTT. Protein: CSVAQGNTEAFF. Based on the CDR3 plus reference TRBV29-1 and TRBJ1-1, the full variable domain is SAVISQKPSRDICQRGTSLTIQCQVDSQVTMMFWYRQQPGQSLTLIATANQGSEATYESGFVIDKFPISRPNLTFSTLTVSNMSPEDSSIYLCSVAQGNTEAFFGQGTRLTVV.

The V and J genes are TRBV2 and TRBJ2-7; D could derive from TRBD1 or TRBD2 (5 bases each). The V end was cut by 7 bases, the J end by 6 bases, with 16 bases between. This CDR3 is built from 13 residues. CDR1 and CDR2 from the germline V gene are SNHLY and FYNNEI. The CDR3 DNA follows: TGTGCCAGCAATTCAAACGGGGACGGCGAGCAGTACTTC. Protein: CASNSNGDGEQYF.

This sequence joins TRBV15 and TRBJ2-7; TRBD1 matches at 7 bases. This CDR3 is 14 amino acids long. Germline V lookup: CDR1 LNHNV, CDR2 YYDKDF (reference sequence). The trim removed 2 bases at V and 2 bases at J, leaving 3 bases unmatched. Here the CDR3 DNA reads TGTGCCACCAGCAGAACGGACAGGACCTACGAGCAGTACTTC. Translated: CATSRTDRTYEQYF.

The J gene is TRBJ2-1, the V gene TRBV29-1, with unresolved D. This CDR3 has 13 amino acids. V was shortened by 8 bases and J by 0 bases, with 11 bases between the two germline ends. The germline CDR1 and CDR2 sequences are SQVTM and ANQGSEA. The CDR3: CSSGQSSYNEQFF. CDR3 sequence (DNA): TGCAGCTCCGGGCAAAGCTCCTACAATGAGCAGTTCTTC.

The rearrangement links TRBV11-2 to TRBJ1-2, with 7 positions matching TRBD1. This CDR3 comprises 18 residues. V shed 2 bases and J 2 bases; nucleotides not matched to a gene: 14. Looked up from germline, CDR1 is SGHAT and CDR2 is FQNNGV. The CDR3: CASSLISRRGRRNYGYTF. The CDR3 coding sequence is TGTGCCAGCAGCTTAATTTCTAGGAGGGGGCGAAGAAACTATGGCTACACCTTC.

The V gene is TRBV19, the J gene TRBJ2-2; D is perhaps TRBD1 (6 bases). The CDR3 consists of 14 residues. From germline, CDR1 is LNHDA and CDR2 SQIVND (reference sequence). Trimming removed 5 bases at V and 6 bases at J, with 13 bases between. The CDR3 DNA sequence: TGTGCCAGTAGTGTGCAGGGGTGGTCCGGGGAGCTGTTTTTT. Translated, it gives CASSVQGWSGELFF.

The CDR3 sequence: CASSIMDTSYNEQFF. As DNA, the CDR3 is TGTGCCAGTAGTATTATGGATACCTCCTACAATGAGCAGTTCTTC. This chain uses TRBV19 with TRBJ2-1; D gene ambiguous. V dropped 3 bases and J dropped 0 bases, with 9 bases sitting between them. CDR1 is LNHDA, CDR2 SQIVND, per germline (reference sequence). The CDR3 length is 15 residues.

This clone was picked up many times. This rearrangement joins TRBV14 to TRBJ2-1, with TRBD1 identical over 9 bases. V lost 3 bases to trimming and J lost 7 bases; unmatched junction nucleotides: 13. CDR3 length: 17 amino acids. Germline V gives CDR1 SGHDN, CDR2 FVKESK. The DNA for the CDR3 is TGTGCCAGCAGCCAGATCACAGGGGGCCCATGGTCAAATGAGCAGTTCTTC. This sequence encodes CASSQITGGPWSNEQFF.

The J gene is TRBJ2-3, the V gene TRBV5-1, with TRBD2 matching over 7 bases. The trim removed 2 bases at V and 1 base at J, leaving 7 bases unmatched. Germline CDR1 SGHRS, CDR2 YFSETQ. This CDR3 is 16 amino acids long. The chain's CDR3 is CASSFGATSGTDTQYF. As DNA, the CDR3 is TGCGCCAGCAGCTTTGGGGCTACTAGCGGCACAGATACGCAGTATTTT.

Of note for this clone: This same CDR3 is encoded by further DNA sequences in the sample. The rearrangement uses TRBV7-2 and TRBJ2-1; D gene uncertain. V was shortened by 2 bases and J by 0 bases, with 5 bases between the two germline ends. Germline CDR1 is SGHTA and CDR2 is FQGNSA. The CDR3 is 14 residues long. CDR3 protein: CASSLSSSYNEQFF. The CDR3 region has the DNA TGTGCCAGCAGCTTATCCAGCTCCTACAATGAGCAGTTCTTC.

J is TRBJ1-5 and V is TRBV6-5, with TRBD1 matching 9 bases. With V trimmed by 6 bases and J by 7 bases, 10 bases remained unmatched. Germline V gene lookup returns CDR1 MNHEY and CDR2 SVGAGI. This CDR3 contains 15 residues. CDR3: CASSRGGQGYQPQHF. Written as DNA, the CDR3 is TGTGCCAGCAGCCGGGGGGGACAGGGATACCAGCCCCAGCATTTT.

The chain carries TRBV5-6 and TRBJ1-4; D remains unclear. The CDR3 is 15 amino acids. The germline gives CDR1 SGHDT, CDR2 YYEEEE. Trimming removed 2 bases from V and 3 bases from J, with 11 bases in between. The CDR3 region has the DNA TGTGCCAGCAGCTTAACCGGCCCGGCTAATGAAAAACTGTTTTTT. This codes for CASSLTGPANEKLFF.

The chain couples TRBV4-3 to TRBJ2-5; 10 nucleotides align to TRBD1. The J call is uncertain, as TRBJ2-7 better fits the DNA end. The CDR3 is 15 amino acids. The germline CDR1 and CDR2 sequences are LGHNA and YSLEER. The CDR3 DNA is TGCGCCAGCAGCTTAAGTGGGACAGGGGTTAACGAGCAGTACTTC. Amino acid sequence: CASSLSGTGVNEQYF.

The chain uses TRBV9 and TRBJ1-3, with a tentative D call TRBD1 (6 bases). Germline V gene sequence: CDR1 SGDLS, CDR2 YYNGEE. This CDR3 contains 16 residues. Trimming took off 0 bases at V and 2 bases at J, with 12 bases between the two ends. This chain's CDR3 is CASSVGIGGPGNTIYF. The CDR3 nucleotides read TGTGCCAGCAGCGTAGGTATTGGGGGGCCTGGAAACACCATATATTTT.

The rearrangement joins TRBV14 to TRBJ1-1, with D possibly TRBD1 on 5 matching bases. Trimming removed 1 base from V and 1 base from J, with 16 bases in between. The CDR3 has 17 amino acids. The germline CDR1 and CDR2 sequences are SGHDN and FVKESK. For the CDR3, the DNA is TGTGCCAGCAGCCAAGTCACGCGGGGCGGGGGGAACACTGAAGCTTTCTTT. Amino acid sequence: CASSQVTRGGGNTEAFF. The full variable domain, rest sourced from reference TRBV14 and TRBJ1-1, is EAGVTQFPSHSVIEKGQTVTLRCDPISGHDNLYWYRRVMGKEIKFLLHFVKESKQDESGMPNNRFLAERTGGTYSTLKVQPAELEDSGVYFCASSQVTRGGGNTEAFFGQGTRLTVV.

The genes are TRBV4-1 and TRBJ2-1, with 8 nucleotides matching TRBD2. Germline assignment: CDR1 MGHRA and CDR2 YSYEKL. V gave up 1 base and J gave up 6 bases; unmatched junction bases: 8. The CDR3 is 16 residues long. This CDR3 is CASSQGAGTRFNEQFF. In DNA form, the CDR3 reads TGCGCCAGCAGCCAAGGAGCCGGGACTAGGTTCAATGAGCAGTTCTTC.

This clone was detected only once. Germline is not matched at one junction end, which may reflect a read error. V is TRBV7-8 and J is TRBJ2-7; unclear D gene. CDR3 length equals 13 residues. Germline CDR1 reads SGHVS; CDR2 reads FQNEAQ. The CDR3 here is CASSLEQFLREDF. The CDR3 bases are TGTGCCAGCAGCTTAGAACAGTTCCTTCGAGAGGACTTC.